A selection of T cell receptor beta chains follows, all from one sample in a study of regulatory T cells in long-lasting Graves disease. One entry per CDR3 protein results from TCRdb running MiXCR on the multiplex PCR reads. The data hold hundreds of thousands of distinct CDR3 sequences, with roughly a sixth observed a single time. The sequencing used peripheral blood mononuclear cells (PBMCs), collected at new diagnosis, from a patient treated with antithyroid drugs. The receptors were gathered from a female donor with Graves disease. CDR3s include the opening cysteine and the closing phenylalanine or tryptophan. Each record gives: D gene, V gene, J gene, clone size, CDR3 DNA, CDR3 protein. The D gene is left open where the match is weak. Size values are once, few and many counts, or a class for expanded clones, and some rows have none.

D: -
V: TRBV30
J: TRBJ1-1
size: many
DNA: TGTGCCTGGAGTGTAGAGGAAGCTTTCTTT
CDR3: CAWSVEEAFF

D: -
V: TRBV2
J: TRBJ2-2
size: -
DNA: TGTGCCAGCAGTGTATACGGGCTAAACACCGGGGAGCTGTTTTTT
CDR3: CASSVYGLNTGELFF

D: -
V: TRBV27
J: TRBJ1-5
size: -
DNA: TGTGCCAGCAGAAAAGACAGGATTGGCAATCAGCCCCAGCATTTT
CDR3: CASRKDRIGNQPQHF

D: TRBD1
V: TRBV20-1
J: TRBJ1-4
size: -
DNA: TGCAGTGCTAGAGATTCCGGGACAGATAATGAAAAACTGTTTTTT
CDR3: CSARDSGTDNEKLFF

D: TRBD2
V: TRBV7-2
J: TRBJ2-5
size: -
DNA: TGTGCCAGCAGCTTAGTCTTAGCGGGAGGGCGTTGGGCCCAGTACTTC
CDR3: CASSLVLAGGRWAQYF

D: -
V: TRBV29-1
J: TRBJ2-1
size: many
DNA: TGCAGCGTTGAAGATCAGCAGGGGGGCGCGCAAACGGGTGAGCAGTTCTTC
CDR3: CSVEDQQGGAQTGEQFF

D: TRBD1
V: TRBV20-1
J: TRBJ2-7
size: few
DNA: TGCAGTGCTAGGTCGGACAGGGCCTACGAGCAGTACTTC
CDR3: CSARSDRAYEQYF

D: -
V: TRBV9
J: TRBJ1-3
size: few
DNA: TGTGCCAGCAGCGTACAAGCTTGGGACACCATATATTTT
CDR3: CASSVQAWDTIYF

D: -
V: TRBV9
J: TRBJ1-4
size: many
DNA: TGTGCCAGCAGCGTATCCGCAACTAATGAAAAACTGTTTTTT
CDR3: CASSVSATNEKLFF

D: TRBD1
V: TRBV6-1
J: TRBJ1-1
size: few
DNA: TGTGCCAGCCGGGACAGGTCGGACACTGAAGCTTTCTTT
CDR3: CASRDRSDTEAFF

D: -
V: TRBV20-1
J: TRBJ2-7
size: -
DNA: TGCAGTGCTAGAGATCAGCGGAGCGGTTACGAGCAGTACTTC
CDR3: CSARDQRSGYEQYF

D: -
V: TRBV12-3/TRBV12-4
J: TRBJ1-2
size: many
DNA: TGTGCCAGCAGTTACAGCTCAGAGTCTAACTATGGCTACACCTTC
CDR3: CASSYSSESNYGYTF

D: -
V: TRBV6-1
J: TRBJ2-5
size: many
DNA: TGTGCCAGCAGTGCTAACACGGACGGGCGAAAGACCCAGTACTTC
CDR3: CASSANTDGRKTQYF

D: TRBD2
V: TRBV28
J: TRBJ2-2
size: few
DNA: TGTGCCAGCAGTTTATGGCTAAATACGGATCCGACTAGCGGGAGTTCAAACACCGGGGAGCTGTTTTTT
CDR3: CASSLWLNTDPTSGSSNTGELFF

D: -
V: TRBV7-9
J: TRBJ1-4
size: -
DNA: TGTGCCAGCACACGACAGACCGCAACTAATGAAAAACTGTTTTTT
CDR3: CASTRQTATNEKLFF

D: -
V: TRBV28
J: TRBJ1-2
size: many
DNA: TGTGCCAGCAGTTCGACAGATTCCTATGGCTACACCTTC
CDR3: CASSSTDSYGYTF

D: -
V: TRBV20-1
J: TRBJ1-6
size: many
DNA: TGCAGTGCTAGAGGACAGAATTCACCCCTCCACTTT
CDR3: CSARGQNSPLHF

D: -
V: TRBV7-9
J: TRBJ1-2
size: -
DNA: TGTGCCAGCAGCAGCGCAGGGGTCTATGGCTACACCTTC
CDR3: CASSSAGVYGYTF

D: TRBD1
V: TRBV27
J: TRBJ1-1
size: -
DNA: TGTGCCAGCAGTAAAGGACAGGGGACTAGACGCGCTTTCTTT
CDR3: CASSKGQGTRRAFF

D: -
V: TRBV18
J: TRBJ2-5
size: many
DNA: TGTGCCAGCTCACCTCGTGAGACAAGGGAGACCCAGTACTTC
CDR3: CASSPRETRETQYF

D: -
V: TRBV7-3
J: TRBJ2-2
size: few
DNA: TGTGCCAGCAGCTTAAGACGAGGGACCGGGGAGCTGTTTTTT
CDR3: CASSLRRGTGELFF

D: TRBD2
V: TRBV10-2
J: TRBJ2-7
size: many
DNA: TGCGCCAGCAGTGCTGGCAGCGGGAGCAGGTACGAGCAGTACTTC
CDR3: CASSAGSGSRYEQYF

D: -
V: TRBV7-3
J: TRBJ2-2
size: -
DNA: TGTGCCAGCAGCCCACTAGCGAGGGGGACCGGGGAGCTGTCTTTT
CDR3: CASSPLARGTGELSF

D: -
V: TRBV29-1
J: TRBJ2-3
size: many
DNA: TGCAGCGTTGAAGGGAAGGCGACGAACACAGATACGCAGTATTTT
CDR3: CSVEGKATNTDTQYF

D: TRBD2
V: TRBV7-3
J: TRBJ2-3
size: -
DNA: TGTGCCAGCAGCCCGGGAGCTAGCGGGAGCACAGATACGCAGTATTTT
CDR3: CASSPGASGSTDTQYF

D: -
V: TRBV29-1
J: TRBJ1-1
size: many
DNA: TGCAGCGGAATGGCGAACACTGAAGCTTTCTTT
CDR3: CSGMANTEAFF

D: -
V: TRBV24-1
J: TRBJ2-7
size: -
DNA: TGTGCCACCAGTGAACCCCGGACGTACGAGCAGTACTTC
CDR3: CATSEPRTYEQYF

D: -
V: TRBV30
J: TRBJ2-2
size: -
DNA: TGTGCCTGGATGCCCCCAGGGCGATCGAACACCGGGGAGCTGTTTTTT
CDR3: CAWMPPGRSNTGELFF

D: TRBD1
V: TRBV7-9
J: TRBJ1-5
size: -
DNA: TGTGCCAGCAGGTTGTGGCCGGGACAGGGCCAGAGCAATCAGCCCCAGCATTTT
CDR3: CASRLWPGQGQSNQPQHF

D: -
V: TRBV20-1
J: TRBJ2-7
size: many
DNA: TGCAGTGCCCCGGGGCTCGGCGAGCAGTACTTC
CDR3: CSAPGLGEQYF

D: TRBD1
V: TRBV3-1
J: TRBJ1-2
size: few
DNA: TGTGCCAGCAGCCAAGATGGACAGGGGGTCTATGGCTACACCTTC
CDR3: CASSQDGQGVYGYTF

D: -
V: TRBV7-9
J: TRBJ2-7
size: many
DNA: TGTGCCAGCAGCCCAACACAGTTCCCCTACGAGCAGTACTTC
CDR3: CASSPTQFPYEQYF

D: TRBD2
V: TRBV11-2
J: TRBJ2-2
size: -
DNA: TGTGCCAGCAGCTTACTAGGGACTAGCGGAAACACCGGGGAGCTGTTTTTT
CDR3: CASSLLGTSGNTGELFF

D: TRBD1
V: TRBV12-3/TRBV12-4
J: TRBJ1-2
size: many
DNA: TGTGCCAGCAGCCCCAGACAGGGGAGCTACACCTTC
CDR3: CASSPRQGSYTF

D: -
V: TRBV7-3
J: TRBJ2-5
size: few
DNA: TGTGCCAGCAGCAGAACAGGACATGGGGAGACCCAGTACTTC
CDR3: CASSRTGHGETQYF

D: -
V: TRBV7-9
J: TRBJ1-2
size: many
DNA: TGTGCCAGCAGGGGGGACACCTCTAACTATGGCTACACCTTC
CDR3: CASRGDTSNYGYTF

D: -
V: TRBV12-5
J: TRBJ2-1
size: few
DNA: TGTGCTAGTGGTTTGTTGTCAGGGGTCAATGAGCAGTTCTTC
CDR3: CASGLLSGVNEQFF

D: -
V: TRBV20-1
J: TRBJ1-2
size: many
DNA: TGCAGTGCTAGAGATACAAGAACAGGGACTTTTTATGGCTACACCTTC
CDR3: CSARDTRTGTFYGYTF

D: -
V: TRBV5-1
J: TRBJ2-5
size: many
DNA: TGCGCCAGCAGAGAGACCCAGTACTTC
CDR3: CASRETQYF

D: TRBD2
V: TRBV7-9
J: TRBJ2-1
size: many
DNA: TGTGCCAGCTGTCGGCAGGGGCTAGCGGGAGGGTTAAGGGCAAATGAGCAGTTCTTC
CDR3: CASCRQGLAGGLRANEQFF

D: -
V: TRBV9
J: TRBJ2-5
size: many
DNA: TGTGCCAGCAGCACTTGGACAGGACTAAAAGAGACCCAGTACTTC
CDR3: CASSTWTGLKETQYF

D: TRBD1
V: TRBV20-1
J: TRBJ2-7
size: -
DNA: TGCAGTGCTAGAGTGGGCAGGGGGCGGTACGAGCAGTACTTC
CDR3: CSARVGRGRYEQYF